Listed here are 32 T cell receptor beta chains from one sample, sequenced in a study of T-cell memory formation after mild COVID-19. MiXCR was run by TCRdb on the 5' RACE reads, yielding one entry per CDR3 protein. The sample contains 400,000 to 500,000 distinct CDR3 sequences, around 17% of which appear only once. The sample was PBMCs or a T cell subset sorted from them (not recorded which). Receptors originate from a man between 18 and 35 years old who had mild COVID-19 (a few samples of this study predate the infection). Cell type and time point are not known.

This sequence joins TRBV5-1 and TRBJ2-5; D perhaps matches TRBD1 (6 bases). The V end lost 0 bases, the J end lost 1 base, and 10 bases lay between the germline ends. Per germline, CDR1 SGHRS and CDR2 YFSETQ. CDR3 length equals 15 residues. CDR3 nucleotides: TGCGCCAGCAGCTTGGACGGACAGACCCAAGAGACCCAGTACTTC. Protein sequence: CASSLDGQTQETQYF.

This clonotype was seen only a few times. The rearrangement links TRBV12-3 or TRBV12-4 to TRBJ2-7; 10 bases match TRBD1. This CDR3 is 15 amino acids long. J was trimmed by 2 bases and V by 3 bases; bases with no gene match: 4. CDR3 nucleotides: TGTGCCAGCAGTTTCGTCGGGACAGGGGCCTACGAGCAGTACTTC. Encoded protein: CASSFVGTGAYEQYF.

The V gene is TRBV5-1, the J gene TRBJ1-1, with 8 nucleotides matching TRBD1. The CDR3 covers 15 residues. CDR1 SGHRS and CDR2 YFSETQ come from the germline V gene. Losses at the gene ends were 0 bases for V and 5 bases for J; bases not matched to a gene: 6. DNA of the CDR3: TGCGCCAGCAGCTTGGGCCCGACAGGGGCGACTGAAGCTTTCTTT. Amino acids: CASSLGPTGATEAFF.

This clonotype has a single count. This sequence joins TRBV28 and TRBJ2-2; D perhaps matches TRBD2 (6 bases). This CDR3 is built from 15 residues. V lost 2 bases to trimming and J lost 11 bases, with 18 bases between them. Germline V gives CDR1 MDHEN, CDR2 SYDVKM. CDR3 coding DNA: TGTGCCAGCAGTTTACCCCACAGATTAGCGGCCGAGCTGTTTTTT. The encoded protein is CASSLPHRLAAELFF.

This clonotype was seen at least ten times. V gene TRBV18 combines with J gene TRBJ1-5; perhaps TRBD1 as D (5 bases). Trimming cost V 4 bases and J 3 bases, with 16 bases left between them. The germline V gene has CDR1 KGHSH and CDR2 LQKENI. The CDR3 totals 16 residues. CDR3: CASSRQGPTDNQPQHF. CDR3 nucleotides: TGTGCCAGCTCACGGCAGGGACCGACCGACAATCAGCCCCAGCATTTT.

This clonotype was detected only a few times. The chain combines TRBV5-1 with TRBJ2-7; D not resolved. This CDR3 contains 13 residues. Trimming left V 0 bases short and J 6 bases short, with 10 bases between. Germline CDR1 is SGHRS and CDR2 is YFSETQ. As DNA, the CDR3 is TGCGCCAGCAGCTTGGACGCGTCAGGCGAGCAGTACTTC. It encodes CASSLDASGEQYF. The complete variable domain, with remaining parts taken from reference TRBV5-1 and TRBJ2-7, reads KAGVTQTPRYLIKTRGQQVTLSCSPISGHRSVSWYQQTPGQGLQFLFEYFSETQRNKGNFPGRFSGRQFSNSRSEMNVSTLELGDSALYLCASSLDASGEQYFGPGTRLTVT.

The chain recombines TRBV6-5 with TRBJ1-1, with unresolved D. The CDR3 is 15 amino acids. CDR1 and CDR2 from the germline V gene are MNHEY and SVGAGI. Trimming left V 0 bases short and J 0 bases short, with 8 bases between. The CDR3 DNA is TGTGCCAGCAGTTACTCGACCCCCCTGAACACTGAAGCTTTCTTT. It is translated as CASSYSTPLNTEAFF.

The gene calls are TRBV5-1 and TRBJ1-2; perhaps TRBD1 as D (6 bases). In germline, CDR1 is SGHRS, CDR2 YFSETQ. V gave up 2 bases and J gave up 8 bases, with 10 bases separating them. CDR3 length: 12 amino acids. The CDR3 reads CASSFNRDGYTF. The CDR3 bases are TGCGCCAGCAGCTTCAACAGGGACGGCTACACCTTC.

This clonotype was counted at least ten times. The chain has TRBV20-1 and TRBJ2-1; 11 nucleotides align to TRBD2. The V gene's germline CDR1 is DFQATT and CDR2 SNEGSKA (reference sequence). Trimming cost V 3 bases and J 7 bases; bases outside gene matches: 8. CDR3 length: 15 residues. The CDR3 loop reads CSASRVAGGPNEQFF. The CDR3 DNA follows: TGCAGTGCTAGCCGGGTAGCGGGGGGGCCAAATGAGCAGTTCTTC.

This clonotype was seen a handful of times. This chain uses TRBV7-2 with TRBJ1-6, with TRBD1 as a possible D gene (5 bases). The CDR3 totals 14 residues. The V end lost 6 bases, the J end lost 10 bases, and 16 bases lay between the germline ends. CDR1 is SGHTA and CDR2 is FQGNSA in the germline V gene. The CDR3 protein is CASRPQGNRSPLHF. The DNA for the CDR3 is TGTGCCAGCAGGCCCCAGGGAAATAGGTCACCCCTCCACTTT.

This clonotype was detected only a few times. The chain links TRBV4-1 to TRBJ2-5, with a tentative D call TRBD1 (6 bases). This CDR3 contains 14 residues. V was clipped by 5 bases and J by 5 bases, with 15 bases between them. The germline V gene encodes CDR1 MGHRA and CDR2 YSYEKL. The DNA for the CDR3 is TGCGCCAGCAGCTTCCGGACAGCGTGGGAGACCCAGTACTTC. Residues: CASSFRTAWETQYF.

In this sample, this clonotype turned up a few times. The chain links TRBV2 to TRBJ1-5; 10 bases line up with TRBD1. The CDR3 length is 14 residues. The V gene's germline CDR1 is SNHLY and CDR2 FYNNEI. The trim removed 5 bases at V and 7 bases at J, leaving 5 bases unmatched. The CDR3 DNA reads TGTGCCAGCAGTATGACAGGGGGCGGACAGCCCCAGCATTTT. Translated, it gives CASSMTGGGQPQHF.

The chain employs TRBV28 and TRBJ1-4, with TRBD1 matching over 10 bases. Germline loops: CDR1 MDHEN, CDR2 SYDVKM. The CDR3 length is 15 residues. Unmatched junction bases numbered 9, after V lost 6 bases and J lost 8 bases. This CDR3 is CASSRGQGNVEKLFF. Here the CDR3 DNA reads TGTGCCAGCAGCCGGGGACAGGGGAACGTAGAAAAACTGTTTTTT. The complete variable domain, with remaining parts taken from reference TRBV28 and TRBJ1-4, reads DVKVTQSSRYLVKRTGEKVFLECVQDMDHENMFWYRQDPGLGLRLIYFSYDVKMKEKGDIPEGYSVSREKKERFSLILESASTNQTSMYLCASSRGQGNVEKLFFGSGTQLSVL.

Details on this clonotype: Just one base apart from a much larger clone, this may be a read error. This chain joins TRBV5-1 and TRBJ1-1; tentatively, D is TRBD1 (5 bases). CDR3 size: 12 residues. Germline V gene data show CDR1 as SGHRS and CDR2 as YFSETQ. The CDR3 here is CASSLEGTKALF. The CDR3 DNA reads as TGCGCCAGCAGCTTGGAGGGGACTAAAGCTTTATTT.

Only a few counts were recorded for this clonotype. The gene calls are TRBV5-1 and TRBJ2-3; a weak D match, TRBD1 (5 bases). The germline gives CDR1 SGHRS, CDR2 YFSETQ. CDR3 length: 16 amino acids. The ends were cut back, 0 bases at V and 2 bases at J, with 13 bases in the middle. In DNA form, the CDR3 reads TGCGCCAGCAGCTTGGGGGGCTCCGCCTTCACAGATACGCAGTATTTT. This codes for CASSLGGSAFTDTQYF.

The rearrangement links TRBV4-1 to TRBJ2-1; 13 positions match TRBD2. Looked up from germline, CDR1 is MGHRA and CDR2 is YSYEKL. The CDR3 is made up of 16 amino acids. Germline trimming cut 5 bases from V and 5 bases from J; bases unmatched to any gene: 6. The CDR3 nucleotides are TGCGCCAGCAGCTCGGGACTAGCGGGGACGGACAATGAGCAGTTCTTC. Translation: CASSSGLAGTDNEQFF.

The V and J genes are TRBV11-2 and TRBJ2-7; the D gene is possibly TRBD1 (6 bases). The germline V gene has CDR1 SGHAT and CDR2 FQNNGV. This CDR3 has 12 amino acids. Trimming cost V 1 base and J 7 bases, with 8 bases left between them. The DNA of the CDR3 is TGTGCCAGCAGCTTAGCGGACAGAGAGCAGTACTTC. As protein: CASSLADREQYF.

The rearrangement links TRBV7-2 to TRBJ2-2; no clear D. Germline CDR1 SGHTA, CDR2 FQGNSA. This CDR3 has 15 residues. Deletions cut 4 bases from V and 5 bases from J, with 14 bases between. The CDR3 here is CASSWRTLTTGELFF. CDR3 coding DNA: TGTGCCAGCAGCTGGCGGACGCTGACAACCGGGGAGCTGTTTTTT.

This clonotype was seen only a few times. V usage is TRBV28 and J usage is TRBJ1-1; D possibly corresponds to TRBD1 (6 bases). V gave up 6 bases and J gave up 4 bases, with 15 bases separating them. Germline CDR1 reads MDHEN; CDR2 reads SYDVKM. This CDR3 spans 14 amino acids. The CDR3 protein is CASSLRGRATEAFF. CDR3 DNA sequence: TGTGCCAGCAGCCTCAGGGGCAGGGCCACTGAAGCTTTCTTT.

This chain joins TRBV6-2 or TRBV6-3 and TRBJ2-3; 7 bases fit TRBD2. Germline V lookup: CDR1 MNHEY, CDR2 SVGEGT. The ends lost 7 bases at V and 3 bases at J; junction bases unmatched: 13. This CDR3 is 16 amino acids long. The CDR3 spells CASKGRGAKGTDTQYF. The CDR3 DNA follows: TGTGCCAGCAAGGGGAGGGGCGCAAAAGGTACAGATACGCAGTATTTT.

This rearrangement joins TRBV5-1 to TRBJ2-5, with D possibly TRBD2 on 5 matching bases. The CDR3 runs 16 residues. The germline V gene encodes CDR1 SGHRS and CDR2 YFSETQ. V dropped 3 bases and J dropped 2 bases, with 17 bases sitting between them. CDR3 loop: CASSWATGSEQETQYF. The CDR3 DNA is TGCGCCAGCAGCTGGGCTACGGGATCCGAACAAGAGACCCAGTACTTC.

The CDR3 nucleotides read TGCGCCAGCAGCTTTTTAGGGGGCGGGGATGAGCAGTTCTTC. It specifies CASSFLGGGDEQFF. The chain combines TRBV5-1 with TRBJ2-1; D may be TRBD1 (7 bases). From germline, CDR1 is SGHRS and CDR2 YFSETQ. The CDR3 runs to 14 residues. The V end lost 2 bases, the J end lost 8 bases, and 14 bases lay between the germline ends. The variable domain in full, with the rest retrieved from reference TRBV5-1 and TRBJ2-1, is KAGVTQTPRYLIKTRGQQVTLSCSPISGHRSVSWYQQTPGQGLQFLFEYFSETQRNKGNFPGRFSGRQFSNSRSEMNVSTLELGDSALYLCASSFLGGGDEQFFGPGTRLTVL.

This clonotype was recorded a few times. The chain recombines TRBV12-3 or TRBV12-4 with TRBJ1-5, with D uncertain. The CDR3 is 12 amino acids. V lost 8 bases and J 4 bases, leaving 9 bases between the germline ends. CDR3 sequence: CASRGFNQPQHF. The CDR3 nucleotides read TGTGCCAGCCGGGGATTTAATCAGCCCCAGCATTTT.

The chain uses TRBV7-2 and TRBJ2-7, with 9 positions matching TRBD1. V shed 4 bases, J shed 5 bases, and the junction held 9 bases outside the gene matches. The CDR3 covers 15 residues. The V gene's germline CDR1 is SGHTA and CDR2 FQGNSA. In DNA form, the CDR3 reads TGTGCCAGCAGCTCGTTGGGGACAGGGATCCACGAGCAGTACTTC. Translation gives CASSSLGTGIHEQYF.

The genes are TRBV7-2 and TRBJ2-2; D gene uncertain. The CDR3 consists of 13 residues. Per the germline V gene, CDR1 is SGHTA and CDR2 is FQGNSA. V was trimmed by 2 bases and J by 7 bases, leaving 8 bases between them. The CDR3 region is CASSLNLGGELFF. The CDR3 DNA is TGTGCCAGCAGCTTAAACCTAGGCGGGGAGCTGTTTTTT.

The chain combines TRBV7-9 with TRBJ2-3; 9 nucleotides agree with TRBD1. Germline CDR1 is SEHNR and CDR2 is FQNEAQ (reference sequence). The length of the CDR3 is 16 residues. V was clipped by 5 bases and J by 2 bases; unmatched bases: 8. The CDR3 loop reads CASSGYRGPLTDTQYF. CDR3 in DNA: TGTGCCAGCAGCGGATACAGGGGGCCCCTCACAGATACGCAGTATTTT.

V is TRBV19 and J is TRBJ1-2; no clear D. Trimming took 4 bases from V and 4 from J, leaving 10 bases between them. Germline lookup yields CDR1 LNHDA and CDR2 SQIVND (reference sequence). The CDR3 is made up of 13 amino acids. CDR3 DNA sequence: TGTGCCAGTAGTACATCATCGGGCTATGGCTACACCTTC. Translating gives CASSTSSGYGYTF.

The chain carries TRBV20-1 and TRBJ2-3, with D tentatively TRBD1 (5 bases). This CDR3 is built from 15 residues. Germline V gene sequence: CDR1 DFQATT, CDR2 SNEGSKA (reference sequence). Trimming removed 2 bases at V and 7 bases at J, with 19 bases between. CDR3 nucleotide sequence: TGCAGTGCTAGACGGATGGATGAGACAGTACATACGCAGTATTTT. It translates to CSARRMDETVHTQYF.

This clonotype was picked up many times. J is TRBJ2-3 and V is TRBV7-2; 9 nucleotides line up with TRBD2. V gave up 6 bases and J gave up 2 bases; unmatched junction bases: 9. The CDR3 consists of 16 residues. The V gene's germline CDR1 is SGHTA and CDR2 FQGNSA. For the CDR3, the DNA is TGTGCCAGCAGTCTCTATAGCGGGGGAATCACAGATACGCAGTATTTT. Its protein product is CASSLYSGGITDTQYF.

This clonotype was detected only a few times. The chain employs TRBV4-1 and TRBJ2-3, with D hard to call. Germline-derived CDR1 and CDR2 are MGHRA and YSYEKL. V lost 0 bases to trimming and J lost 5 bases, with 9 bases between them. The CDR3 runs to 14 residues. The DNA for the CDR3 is TGCGCCAGCAGCCAAGATTTTTGGGTAGATACGCAGTATTTT. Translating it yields CASSQDFWVDTQYF.

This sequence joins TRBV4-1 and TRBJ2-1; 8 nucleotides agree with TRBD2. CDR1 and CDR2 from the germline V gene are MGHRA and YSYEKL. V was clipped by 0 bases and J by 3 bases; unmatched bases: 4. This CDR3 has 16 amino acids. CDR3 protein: CASSQDSGAFYNEQFF. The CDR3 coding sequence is TGCGCCAGCAGCCAAGATAGCGGGGCTTTCTACAATGAGCAGTTCTTC.

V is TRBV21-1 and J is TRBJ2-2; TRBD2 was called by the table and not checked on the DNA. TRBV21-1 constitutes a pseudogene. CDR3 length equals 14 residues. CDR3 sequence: CASSTQGASGELFF. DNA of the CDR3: TGTGCCAGCAGCACCCAGGGAGCTAGCGGGGAGCTGTTTTTT.